A single sample gave rise to the 5 T cell receptor beta chains below, sequenced in a study of blood T cell repertoires in COVID-19. Clones were read by immunoSEQ multiplex PCR, and TCRdb kept only the in-frame ones, dropping some. The sample comprises about 180,000 clones, 85% to 90% of which are singletons, and around 6.2% rests with the top ten. Sequencing input: PBMCs or T cells enriched from blood (not recorded which). The receptor source for this set is a man aged 40-55 years who had recovered from COVID-19.

The rearrangement links TRBV7-2 to TRBJ1-6; D possibly corresponds to TRBD1 (5 bases). Trimming pared 8 bases from V and 9 bases from J, leaving 20 bases between. The CDR3 has 15 amino acids. The germline V gene has CDR1 SGHTA and CDR2 FQGNSA. CDR3 coding DNA: TGTGCCAGCGGGGCCTCTGGGGGGTTCTTTTCACCCCTCCACTTT. This translates into CASGASGGFFSPLHF.

The V gene is TRBV6-1, the J gene TRBJ1-2; weak D call: TRBD1 (5 bases). The CDR3 length is 13 residues. Trimming pared 1 base from V and 8 bases from J, leaving 11 bases between. CDR1 is MNHNS and CDR2 is SASEGT in the germline V gene. The CDR3 sequence is CASSEGQFGGYTF. The CDR3 nucleotides are TGTGCCAGCAGTGAAGGACAGTTTGGAGGCTACACCTTC.

The chain carries TRBV19 and TRBJ2-2; D is perhaps TRBD2 (6 bases). V was shortened by 5 bases and J by 6 bases, with 10 bases between the two germline ends. The CDR3 sequence is 13 residues long. The germline gives CDR1 LNHDA, CDR2 SQIVND (reference sequence). This CDR3 is CASSRERAGELFF. In DNA form, the CDR3 reads TGTGCCAGTAGTCGGGAGAGGGCCGGGGAGCTGTTTTTT.

The chain combines TRBV19 with TRBJ2-3; TRBD1 agrees at 7 bases. J gave up 2 bases and V 6 bases, and 20 bases lay outside the gene matches. Germline V gene lookup returns CDR1 LNHDA and CDR2 SQIVND (reference sequence). The length of the CDR3 is 19 residues. The CDR3 sequence: CASRSRKGAHPTDTDTQYF. DNA for the CDR3: TGTGCCAGTAGATCACGGAAGGGGGCCCACCCGACGGACACAGATACGCAGTATTTT.

V usage is TRBV19 and J usage is TRBJ2-4, with 7 bases identical to TRBD2. The ends lost 6 bases at V and 1 base at J; junction bases unmatched: 12. CDR1 is LNHDA and CDR2 is SQIVND in the germline V gene (reference sequence). This CDR3 contains 17 residues. The CDR3 DNA is TGTGCCAGTAGCCCGACGGGGGGTGGAGAGGCCAAAAACATTCAGTACTTC. This translates into CASSPTGGGEAKNIQYF.